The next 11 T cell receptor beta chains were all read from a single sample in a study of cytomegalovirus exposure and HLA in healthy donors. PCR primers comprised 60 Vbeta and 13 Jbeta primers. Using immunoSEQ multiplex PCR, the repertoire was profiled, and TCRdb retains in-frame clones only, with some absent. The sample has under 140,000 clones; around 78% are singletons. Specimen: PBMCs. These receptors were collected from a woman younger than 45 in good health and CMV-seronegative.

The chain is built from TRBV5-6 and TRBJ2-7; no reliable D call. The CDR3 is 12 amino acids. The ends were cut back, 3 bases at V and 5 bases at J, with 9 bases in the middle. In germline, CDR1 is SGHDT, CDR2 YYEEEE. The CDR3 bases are TGTGCCAGCAGCTACAGCTACCACGAGCAGTACTTC. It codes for CASSYSYHEQYF.

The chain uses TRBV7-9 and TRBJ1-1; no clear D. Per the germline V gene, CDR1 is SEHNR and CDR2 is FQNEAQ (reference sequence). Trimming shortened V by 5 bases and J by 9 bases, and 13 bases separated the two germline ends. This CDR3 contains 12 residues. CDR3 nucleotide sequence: TGTGCCAGCAGCATTGGCGAGGGTAAAGCTTTCTTT. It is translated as CASSIGEGKAFF.

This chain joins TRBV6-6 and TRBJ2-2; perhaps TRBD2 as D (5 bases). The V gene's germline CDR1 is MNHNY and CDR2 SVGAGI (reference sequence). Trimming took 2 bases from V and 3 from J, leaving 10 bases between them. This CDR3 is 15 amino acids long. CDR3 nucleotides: TGTGCCAGCAGTTACGGCAGGCGGGACACCGGGGAGCTGTTTTTT. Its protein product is CASSYGRRDTGELFF.

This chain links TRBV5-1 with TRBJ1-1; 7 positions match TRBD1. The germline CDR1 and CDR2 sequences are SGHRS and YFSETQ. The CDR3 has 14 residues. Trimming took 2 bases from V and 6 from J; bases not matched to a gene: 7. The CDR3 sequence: CASSFTLTGPEAFF. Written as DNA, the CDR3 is TGCGCCAGCAGCTTTACCCTGACAGGGCCTGAAGCTTTCTTT.

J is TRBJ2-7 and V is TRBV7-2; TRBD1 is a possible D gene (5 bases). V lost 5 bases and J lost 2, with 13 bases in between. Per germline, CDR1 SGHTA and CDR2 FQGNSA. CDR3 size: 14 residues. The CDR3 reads CASSPRQRTYEQYF. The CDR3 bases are TGTGCCAGCAGCCCCCGACAGAGAACCTACGAGCAGTACTTC.

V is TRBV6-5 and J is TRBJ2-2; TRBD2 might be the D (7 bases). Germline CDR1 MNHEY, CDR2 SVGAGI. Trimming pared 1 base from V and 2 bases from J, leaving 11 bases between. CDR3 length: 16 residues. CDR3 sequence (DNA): TGTGCCAGCAGTTACTTGGGGGGGCCTAACACCGGGGAGCTGTTTTTT. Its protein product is CASSYLGGPNTGELFF.

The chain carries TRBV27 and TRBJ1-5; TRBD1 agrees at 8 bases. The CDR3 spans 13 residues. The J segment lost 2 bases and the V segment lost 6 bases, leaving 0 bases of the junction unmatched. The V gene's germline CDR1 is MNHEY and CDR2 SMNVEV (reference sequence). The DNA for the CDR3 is TGTGCCAGCAGGACAGGGGGCAATCAGCCCCAGCATTTT. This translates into CASRTGGNQPQHF.

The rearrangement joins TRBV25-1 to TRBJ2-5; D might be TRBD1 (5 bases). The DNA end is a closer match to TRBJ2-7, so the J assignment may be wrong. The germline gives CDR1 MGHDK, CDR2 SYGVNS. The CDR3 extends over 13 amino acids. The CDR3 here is CASSDRVAYEQYF. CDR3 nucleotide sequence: TGTGCCAGCAGTGACAGGGTAGCCTACGAGCAGTACTTC.

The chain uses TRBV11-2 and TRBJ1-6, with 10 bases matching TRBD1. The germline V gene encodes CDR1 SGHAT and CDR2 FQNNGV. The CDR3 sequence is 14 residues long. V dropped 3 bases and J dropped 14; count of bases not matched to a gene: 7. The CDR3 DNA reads TGTGCCAGCAGCTTTTCCGGGACAGGGGACACCCTCCACTTT. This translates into CASSFSGTGDTLHF.

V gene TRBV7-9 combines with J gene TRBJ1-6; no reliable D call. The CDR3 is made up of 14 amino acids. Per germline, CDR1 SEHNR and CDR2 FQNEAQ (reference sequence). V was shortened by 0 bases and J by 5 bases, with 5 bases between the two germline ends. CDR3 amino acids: CASSLASDNSPLHF. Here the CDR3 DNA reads TGTGCCAGCAGCTTAGCCAGTGATAATTCACCCCTCCACTTT.

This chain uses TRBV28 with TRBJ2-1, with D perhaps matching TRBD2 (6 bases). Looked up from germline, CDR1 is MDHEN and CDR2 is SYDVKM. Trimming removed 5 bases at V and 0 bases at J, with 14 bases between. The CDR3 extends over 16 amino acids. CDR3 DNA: TGTGCCAGCAGTCCTGGGACTGAGGGCTCCTACAATGAGCAGTTCTTC. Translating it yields CASSPGTEGSYNEQFF.